Below, 24 T cell receptor beta chains from the same sample are listed, as sequenced in a study of T cells in Graves' hyperthyroidism and ophthalmopathy. TCR beta CDR3 region amplification was performed from RNA transcripts. An initial round of RT-PCR targeting the TCR CDR3 relied on the HTBI primer set. TCRdb itself ran the multiplex PCR reads through MiXCR, one entry per CDR3 protein. The sample includes under 300,000 distinct CDR3 sequences, 10% to 15% seen only once; the top ten take 7% to 8.5%. The sample comprised blood. These TCRs come from a woman younger than 45 with Graves' hyperthyroidism that later progressed to Graves' ophthalmopathy.

At least ten counts were recorded for this clonotype. Here the CDR3 reads CSAVTGTSGFEQFF. The CDR3 DNA is TGCAGTGCTGTTACCGGGACTAGCGGGTTTGAGCAGTTCTTC. The V call is TRBV20-1, the J call TRBJ2-1; 12 nucleotides match TRBD2. CDR3 length: 14 amino acids. Germline V gives CDR1 DFQATT, CDR2 SNEGSKA (reference sequence). J gave up 9 bases and V 5 bases, and 8 bases lay outside the gene matches.

The chain recombines TRBV19 with TRBJ2-1; maybe TRBD2 (6 bases). V was trimmed by 7 bases and J by 4 bases, leaving 17 bases between them. The CDR3 has 15 amino acids. Germline-derived CDR1 and CDR2 are LNHDA and SQIVND (reference sequence). This chain's CDR3 is CASNTTPGLYNEQFF. In DNA, the CDR3 is TGTGCCAGTAATACAACGCCGGGACTTTACAATGAGCAGTTCTTC. Supplemented by reference TRBV19 and TRBJ2-1, the full variable domain reads DGGITQSPKYLFRKEGQNVTLSCEQNLNHDAMYWYRQDPGQGLRLIYYSQIVNDFQKGDIAEGYSVSREKKESFPLTVTSAQKNPTAFYLCASNTTPGLYNEQFFGPGTRLTVL.

The rearrangement uses TRBV7-9 and TRBJ2-3; D remains unclear. Germline CDR1 reads SEHNR; CDR2 reads FQNEAQ (reference sequence). This CDR3 is 14 amino acids long. V lost 5 bases, J lost 3 bases, and 12 bases lay in between. CDR3 in DNA: TGTGCCAGCAGCGAGAAAGGGCTAACAGATACGCAGTATTTT. Protein sequence: CASSEKGLTDTQYF. The full variable domain, in which reference TRBV7-9 and TRBJ2-3 provide the parts outside the CDR3, is DTGVSQNPRHKITKRGQNVTFRCDPISEHNRLYWYRQTLGQGPEFLTYFQNEAQLEKSRLLSDRFSAERPKGSFSTLEIQRTEQGDSAMYLCASSEKGLTDTQYFGPGTRLTVL.

This clonotype was counted ten times or more. The chain is built from TRBV12-3 or TRBV12-4 and TRBJ1-6; 7 bases are a match to TRBD1. J gave up 10 bases and V 7 bases, and 13 bases lay outside the gene matches. This CDR3 comprises 15 residues. Here the CDR3 reads CASTSVDRNRSPLHF. The CDR3 DNA reads TGTGCCAGCACCTCCGTGGACAGGAACCGATCACCCCTCCACTTT.

This clonotype was recorded many times. The chain is built from TRBV11-2 and TRBJ1-1; D is uncertain. CDR3 length: 17 residues. Germline CDR1 and CDR2: SGHAT and FQNNGV. The germline V and J ends were trimmed by 2 bases and 1 base, with 17 bases remaining between them. DNA for the CDR3: TGTGCCAGCAGCTTATCGTATACTCCCCGAGGGAACACTGAAGCTTTCTTT. Amino acids: CASSLSYTPRGNTEAFF.

The chain joins TRBV10-2 to TRBJ2-5; TRBD2 might be the D (6 bases). Trimming pared 4 bases from V and 4 bases from J, leaving 13 bases between. Germline values: CDR1 WSHSY, CDR2 SAAADI. This CDR3 has 14 amino acids. The CDR3 sequence: CASSVRRDGETQYF. The CDR3 DNA reads as TGCGCCAGCAGTGTGAGGAGGGACGGAGAGACCCAGTACTTC.

This clonotype was seen at least ten times. The V and J genes are TRBV7-2 and TRBJ2-6; 10 bases fit TRBD1. In germline, CDR1 is SGHTA, CDR2 FQGNSA. Trimming removed 5 bases from V and 3 bases from J; junction bases left unmatched: 10. The CDR3 sequence is 18 residues long. The CDR3 sequence: CASSAGTGAPFGANVLTF. The CDR3 coding sequence is TGTGCCAGCAGCGCCGGGACAGGGGCCCCTTTTGGGGCCAACGTCCTGACTTTC.

Concerning this clonotype itself: This may stem from a read error, because a much larger clone lies one nucleotide away. The V call is TRBV29-1, the J call TRBJ2-1; 8 bases fit TRBD2. Germline CDR1 and CDR2: SQVTM and ANQGSEA. This CDR3 comprises 13 residues. The CDR3 sequence is CSVLAGSYNEQSF. As DNA, the CDR3 is TGCAGCGTTTTAGCGGGGTCCTACAATGAGCAGTCCTTC.

The chain is built from TRBV7-9 and TRBJ1-3, with a tentative D call TRBD1 (5 bases). The CDR3 has 15 residues. Between the trimmed V and J ends, which lost 5 bases and 3 bases, there was a span of 14 bases. The germline gives CDR1 SEHNR, CDR2 FQNEAQ (reference sequence). The CDR3 sequence is CASSQIRADGNTIYF. The CDR3 nucleotides are TGTGCCAGCAGCCAAATCAGGGCTGATGGAAACACCATATATTTT.

The sample holds many counts of this clonotype. The chain carries TRBV28 and TRBJ2-4; no reliable D call. Trimming shortened V by 5 bases and J by 1 base, and 21 bases separated the two germline ends. The CDR3 has 18 residues. Germline V gene sequence: CDR1 MDHEN, CDR2 SYDVKM. CDR3 DNA: TGTGCCAGCAGTAACCCGCTTGTGTGGGCAAACGCCAAAAACATTCAGTACTTC. Its translation: CASSNPLVWANAKNIQYF.

On this clonotype itself: Since a much larger clone is just one base distant, this may be a read error. The rearrangement uses TRBV9 and TRBJ1-4, with TRBD1 matching 7 bases. The V gene end was trimmed by 2 bases and the J gene end by 3 bases; junction bases not matched to a gene: 4. Per germline, CDR1 SGDLS and CDR2 YYNGEE. The CDR3 has 15 amino acids. DNA of the CDR3: TGTGCCAGCAGCGTCGGGACAGAGGCTAATGAAAAACTGTTTTTT. It yields the protein CASSVGTEANEKLFF. The full variable domain, with the rest looked up from reference TRBV9 and TRBJ1-4, is DSGVTQTPKHLITATGQRVTLRCSPRSGDLSVYWYQQSLDQGLQFLIQYYNGEERAKGNILERFSAQQFPDLHSELNLSSLELGDSALYFCASSVGTEANEKLFFGSGTQLSVL.

The V and J genes are TRBV10-2 and TRBJ1-6, with D hard to call. The germline V and J ends were trimmed by 7 bases and 3 bases, with 10 bases remaining between them. The CDR3 covers 14 residues. Looked up from germline, CDR1 is WSHSY and CDR2 is SAAADI. The CDR3 loop is CASTRDDYNSPLHF. The CDR3 nucleotides are TGCGCCAGCACCAGAGACGACTATAATTCACCCCTCCACTTT.

This clonotype was counted a few times. The V call is TRBV30, the J call TRBJ2-5, with D possibly matching TRBD1 (6 bases). V shed 3 bases and J shed 0 bases, with 11 bases lying between them. In germline, CDR1 is GTSNPN, CDR2 SVGIG (reference sequence). The CDR3 covers 14 residues. The CDR3 here is CAWRPGHYQETQYF. CDR3 sequence (DNA): TGTGCCTGGAGGCCGGGACACTACCAAGAGACCCAGTACTTC.

Comment on this clonotype: A much bigger clone sits one base away, suggesting this may be a read error. The chain recombines TRBV28 with TRBJ2-3, with 7 bases fitting TRBD2. CDR3 length equals 15 residues. V lost 4 bases to trimming and J lost 4 bases; unmatched junction nucleotides: 8. CDR1 and CDR2 from the germline V gene are MDHEN and SYDVKM. CDR3 sequence (DNA): TGTGCCAGCAGTTCTACAGCGGGGAGGGCAGATACGCAGTATTTT. As protein: CASSSTAGRADTQYF.

This chain joins TRBV24-1 and TRBJ2-2; 9 positions match TRBD2. V lost 4 bases and J lost 6; bases outside the gene matches: 14. The CDR3 is 18 residues long. Germline CDR1 is KGHDR and CDR2 is SFDVKD. Written as DNA, the CDR3 is TGTGCCACCAGTGAACCCACCGGGCTAGCGGGGTTGGCCGGGGAGCTGTTTTTT. This codes for CATSEPTGLAGLAGELFF.

This chain links TRBV11-1 with TRBJ2-3, with 7 bases that match TRBD1. The CDR3 length is 16 residues. J lost 3 bases, V lost 5 bases, and 11 bases had no gene match. The germline gives CDR1 SGHAT, CDR2 FQDESV (reference sequence). In DNA, the CDR3 is TGTGCCAGCAGCCACGTAGACAGGGAGCGGACAGATACGCAGTATTTT. Residues: CASSHVDRERTDTQYF.

This clonotype was seen repeatedly, ten times or more. The J gene is TRBJ2-3, the V gene TRBV10-3; a possible D gene is TRBD2 (6 bases). Germline V lookup: CDR1 ENHRY, CDR2 SYGVKD. The CDR3 runs to 14 residues. The V end lost 6 bases, the J end lost 1 base, and 11 bases lay between the germline ends. In nucleotides, the CDR3 is TGTGCCATCAGCCTCGGAGGGGGCACAGATACGCAGTATTTT. Protein: CAISLGGGTDTQYF.

This clonotype was detected many times. The chain uses TRBV4-2 and TRBJ2-5; 9 nucleotides match TRBD2. CDR1 is LGHNA and CDR2 is YNFKEQ in the germline V gene. The CDR3 extends over 16 amino acids. V lost 0 bases and J lost 0; bases outside the gene matches: 2. The CDR3 spells CASSQDLAGNQETQYF. The CDR3 region has the DNA TGTGCCAGCAGCCAAGATCTAGCGGGGAACCAAGAGACCCAGTACTTC.

A few counts support this clonotype. The chain employs TRBV11-2 and TRBJ2-1, with unresolved D. Trimming pared 5 bases from V and 8 bases from J, leaving 19 bases between. The germline V gene encodes CDR1 SGHAT and CDR2 FQNNGV. This CDR3 contains 15 residues. The CDR3 DNA is TGTGCCAGCAGCCCCCGTCTGGCGGAGCGCGATGAGCAGTTCTTC. This sequence encodes CASSPRLAERDEQFF. Using reference TRBV11-2 and TRBJ2-1 for the parts outside the CDR3, the full variable domain is EAGVAQSPRYKIIEKRQSVAFWCNPISGHATLYWYQQILGQGPKLLIQFQNNGVVDDSQLPKDRFSAERLKGVDSTLKIQPAKLEDSAVYLCASSPRLAERDEQFFGPGTRLTVL.

This clonotype was detected ten times or more. The V call is TRBV12-3 or TRBV12-4, the J call TRBJ2-5, with no clear D. This CDR3 is 15 amino acids long. With 0 bases removed from V and 7 bases from J, the gap between germline ends came to 15 bases. The CDR3 nucleotides read TGTGCCAGCAGTTTAGCGGCGCGAAGAGTGGGGACCCAGTACTTC. Protein: CASSLAARRVGTQYF.

This clonotype was detected ten times or more. This chain connects TRBV12-3 or TRBV12-4 to TRBJ1-5; TRBD1 is a possible D gene (5 bases). The CDR3 contains 13 residues. V shed 5 bases and J shed 5 bases, with 10 bases lying between them. The CDR3 protein is CASSTGVHQPQHF. CDR3 sequence (DNA): TGTGCCAGCAGTACAGGAGTTCATCAGCCCCAGCATTTT.

The sample holds many counts of this clonotype. The rearrangement uses TRBV5-5 and TRBJ1-4, with D perhaps matching TRBD1 (5 bases). From germline, CDR1 is SGHKS and CDR2 YYEKEE (reference sequence). The CDR3 runs 15 residues. The V and J ends lost 4 bases and 4 bases respectively, with 14 bases between them. Here the CDR3 reads CASSPRDGDNEKLFF. The CDR3 DNA reads TGTGCCAGCAGCCCGAGGGACGGAGATAATGAAAAACTGTTTTTT.

Note on this clonotype: The junction departs from the called germline gene at one end, perhaps through a read error. This rearrangement joins TRBV3-1 to TRBJ2-3; tentatively, D is TRBD1 (5 bases). The CDR3 has 15 amino acids. Germline-derived CDR1 and CDR2 are LGHDT and YNNKEL (reference sequence). In DNA form, the CDR3 reads TGTGCCAGCAGCCAAGTGGTAAGGGGCACAGATACACAGTATTTT. Amino acids: CASSQVVRGTDTQYF.

This clonotype was seen ten or more times. The chain employs TRBV5-6 and TRBJ1-2; a weak D match, TRBD1 (6 bases). This CDR3 is 12 amino acids long. The germline V gene encodes CDR1 SGHDT and CDR2 YYEEEE. The V gene lost 2 bases and the J gene lost 10 bases, with 12 bases spanning the gap. The DNA for the CDR3 is TGTGCCAGCAGCTTCGACAGGCGTTACTACACCTTC. Translated, it gives CASSFDRRYYTF.